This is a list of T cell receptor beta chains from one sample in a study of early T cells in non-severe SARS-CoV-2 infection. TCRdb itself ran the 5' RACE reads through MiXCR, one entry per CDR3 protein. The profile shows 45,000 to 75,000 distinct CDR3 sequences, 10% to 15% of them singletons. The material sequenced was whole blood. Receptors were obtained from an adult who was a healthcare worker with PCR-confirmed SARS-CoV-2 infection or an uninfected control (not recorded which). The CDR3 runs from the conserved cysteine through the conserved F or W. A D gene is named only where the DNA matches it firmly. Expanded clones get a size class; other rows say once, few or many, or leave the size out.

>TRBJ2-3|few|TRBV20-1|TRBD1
CSAPRPEGTDMQYF
TGCAGTGCCCCGAGGCCCGAGGGGACAGATATGCAGTATTTT
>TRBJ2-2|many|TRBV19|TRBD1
CASSRGQGTGELFF
TGTGCCAGCAGTAGGGGGCAGGGCACCGGGGAGCTGTTTTTT
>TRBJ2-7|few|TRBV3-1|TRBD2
CASSPSTSGSYDEQYF
TGTGCCAGCAGCCCAAGCACTAGCGGGAGTTACGACGAGCAGTACTTC
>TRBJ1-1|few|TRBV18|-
CASSPTGSLGTEAFF
TGTGCCAGCTCACCAACCGGGTCCCTAGGCACTGAAGCTTTCTTT
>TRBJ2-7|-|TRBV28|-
CASSLQDSYEQYF
TGTGCCAGCAGTTTGCAGGATTCCTACGAGCAGTACTTC
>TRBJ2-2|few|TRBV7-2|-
CASKEVNTGELFF
TGTGCCAGCAAAGAAGTGAACACCGGGGAGCTGTTTTTT
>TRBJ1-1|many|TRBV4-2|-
CASSQEQATEAFF
TGTGCCAGCAGCCAAGAACAGGCTACTGAAGCTTTCTTT
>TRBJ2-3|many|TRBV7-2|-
CASSFGMSGTDTQYF
TGTGCCAGCAGCTTTGGCATGTCAGGGACAGATACGCAGTATTTT
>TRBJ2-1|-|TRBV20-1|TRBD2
CSATRGVSYNEQFF
TGCAGTGCTACTCGGGGGGTATCCTACAATGAGCAGTTCTTC
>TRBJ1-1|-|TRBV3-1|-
CASSQDLRTANTEAFF
TGTGCCAGCAGCCAAGATCTAAGGACCGCGAACACTGAAGCTTTCTTT
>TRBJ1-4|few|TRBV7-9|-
CASSLASGGLFF
TGTGCCAGCAGCTTAGCGAGTGGAGGGTTGTTTTTT
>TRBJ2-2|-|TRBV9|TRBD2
CASSVGLAGGPHTGELFF
TGTGCCAGCAGCGTAGGATTAGCGGGAGGTCCCCACACCGGGGAGCTGTTTTTT
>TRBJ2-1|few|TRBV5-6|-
CASSRETEQFF
TGTGCCAGCAGTCGAGAAACGGAGCAGTTCTTC
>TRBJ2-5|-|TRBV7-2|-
CASSSQALQETQYF
TGTGCCAGCAGCTCACAGGCCTTGCAAGAGACCCAGTACTTC
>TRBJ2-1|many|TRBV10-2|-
CASRMAGVNEQFF
TGCGCCAGCAGAATGGCAGGGGTGAATGAGCAGTTCTTC
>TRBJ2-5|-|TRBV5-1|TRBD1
CASSLGQGKETQYF
TGCGCCAGCAGCTTGGGACAGGGAAAAGAGACCCAGTACTTC
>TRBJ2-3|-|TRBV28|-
CASKGEADTQYF
TGTGCCAGCAAGGGGGAAGCAGATACGCAGTATTTT
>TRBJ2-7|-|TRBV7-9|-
CASSRDHYEQCF
TGTGCCAGCAGCCGGGATCACTACGAGCAGTGCTTC